A single sample gave rise to the 7 T cell receptor beta chains below, sequenced in a study of T cells in narcolepsy. The repertoire was sequenced with immunoSEQ multiplex PCR; TCRdb's copy has only in-frame clones and lacks some. The sample shows under 40,000 clones, over 80% of them seen only once. What was sequenced was memory (CD45RA-) CD4+ T cells from blood. Receptors were obtained from a human donor in good health.

The table lists this clone with a few counts. This chain uses TRBV19 with TRBJ2-3, with 11 positions matching TRBD2. The germline V gene has CDR1 LNHDA and CDR2 SQIVND (reference sequence). With V trimmed by 2 bases and J by 4 bases, 8 bases remained unmatched. This CDR3 contains 17 residues. CDR3 DNA sequence: TGTGCCAGTAGTATACCTCGTAGCGGGGGGGGAGCAGATACGCAGTATTTT. Translated: CASSIPRSGGGADTQYF.

J is TRBJ1-2 and V is TRBV10-3; 10 bases are a match to TRBD1. CDR3 length: 16 amino acids. Germline V CDR1 and CDR2: ENHRY, SYGVKD. V lost 0 bases to trimming and J lost 1 base; unmatched junction nucleotides: 2. The CDR3 is CAISESGTGDNYGYTF. DNA of the CDR3: TGTGCCATCAGTGAGTCGGGGACAGGGGATAACTATGGCTACACCTTC.

The chain is built from TRBV7-9 and TRBJ2-3, with TRBD2 as a possible D gene (5 bases). The CDR3 totals 15 residues. CDR1 is SEHNR, CDR2 FQNEAQ, per germline (reference sequence). Trimming stripped 1 base from V and 3 bases from J, with 11 bases between. DNA for the CDR3: TGTGCCAGCAGCTTAGGAGCGGCCGGGACAGATACGCAGTATTTT. This sequence encodes CASSLGAAGTDTQYF.

The CDR3 is CASSIAGDRLYEQYF. The CDR3, as DNA: TGTGCCAGTAGTATAGCAGGCGACAGGCTATACGAGCAGTACTTC. The V and J genes are TRBV19 and TRBJ2-7; possible D gene TRBD1, 6 bases. The CDR3 extends over 15 amino acids. The germline V gene encodes CDR1 LNHDA and CDR2 SQIVND (reference sequence). V gave up 1 base and J gave up 4 bases, with 14 bases separating them.

The rearrangement uses TRBV5-1 and TRBJ2-7; 11 bases line up with TRBD1. Germline CDR1 and CDR2: SGHRS and YFSETQ. With 4 bases clipped from V and 12 bases from J, the junction kept 12 bases outside the gene matches. The CDR3 has 14 residues. The CDR3 here is CASSPGTGGGVGYF. In DNA form, the CDR3 reads TGCGCCAGCAGCCCCGGGACAGGGGGTGGTGTGGGGTACTTC.

This chain links TRBV2 with TRBJ1-4; 7 bases match TRBD1. The germline V gene has CDR1 SNHLY and CDR2 FYNNEI. This CDR3 comprises 17 residues. Trimming at V came to 4 bases and at J to 2 bases, leaving 10 bases not matched to a gene. The chain's CDR3 is CASSAYKQGLTNEKLFF. The CDR3 DNA reads TGTGCCAGCAGTGCATATAAACAGGGGTTGACTAATGAAAAACTGTTTTTT.

The chain combines TRBV10-3 with TRBJ2-2; 10 bases map to TRBD1. This CDR3 comprises 16 residues. The germline CDR1 and CDR2 sequences are ENHRY and SYGVKD. V lost 6 bases and J lost 6; bases outside the gene matches: 10. The CDR3 sequence: CAIRAMRTGGSGELFF. The CDR3 DNA is TGTGCCATCAGGGCCATGAGGACAGGGGGTTCCGGGGAGCTGTTTTTT.